This TCR beta chain was documented in a study of tumor-infiltrating lymphocytes in primary liver carcinoma (dated by TCRdb to 2017 to 2019). About the full investigation: A few patients with histopathologically diagnosed primary liver carcinoma underwent surgical resection in China between late 2015 and March 2016. Of the five patients, three men and two women aged 30 to 69 years, four had hepatocellular carcinoma and one had combined HCC and intrahepatic cholangiocarcinoma. The tumors of the five patients were staged as T1-T3 N0M0, with maximum diameters ranging from about 4 to 11 cm. Each sample produced about 3.5 to 7.13 million productive TCRbeta reads, and read depth showed no significant difference between tissue types. The study combined TCRbeta repertoire sequencing, expression microarrays and whole-exome sequencing across five regions of each liver tumor, with adjacent normal tissue and blood. A total of about 35 specimens from 5 patients, comprising some 25 tumor regions, 5 adjacent noncancerous liver tissues and 5 peripheral blood samples, were covered by TCRbeta repertoire sequencing. Repertoires from technical replicates were highly reproducible, with mean shared-clone rates roughly 0.89 and correlation coefficients above 0.95. Broader findings and caveats from the paper: The study included only a handful of patients, and the authors note findings should be validated in a larger study. Bulk unsorted samples precluded comparing CD4+ and CD8+ T cell repertoires. Compared with blood, tumors had a significantly larger share of the repertoire taken up by the top 250 clones (p = 0.039). Only the TCR beta chain was sequenced, so true repertoire diversity is likely underestimated because unpaired alpha chains were not captured. Repertoire overlap was higher between tumor regions (mean about 36%) than tumor-adjacent (approximately 17%) or tumor-blood (14%) pairs, consistent with antigen-driven expansion.

TRIzol reagent was used to extract blood RNA from unsorted whole blood, while the DNeasy Blood & Tissue kit provided the germline DNA. At the time of sampling, the patients had chronic HBV infection and had not received any treatment. Four milliliters of peripheral blood were collected into K2EDTA tubes before surgery. Note on this clonotype: Which antigen it targets is not known. The sample holds no much larger clone one base away, and base qualities are not on file.

TCRbeta-specific cDNA was reverse-transcribed from 500 ng total RNA using a constant-region primer and ProtoScript II reverse transcriptase. The TCRbeta libraries were prepared through three rounds of nested multiplex PCR following a slightly modified ARM-PCR procedure. Each of the first two PCR rounds ran for nine to ten cycles and used multiplex TRBV1-TRBV30 forward primers together with a Cbeta reverse primer. Sample barcodes and Illumina adapters were attached in a final 25-cycle PCR using Deep VentR polymerase. Before sequencing, amplicons between 200 and 500 bp were purified from gel using a QIAquick gel extraction kit. An Illumina HiSeq 2500 was used to sequence the TCRbeta amplicons with 250-bp paired-end reads. The authors' analysis ran thus. Reads were quality-trimmed with Trimmomatic v0.33, and paired reads were merged with FLASH v1.2.11 to recover full CDR3 sequences. V, D and J germline segments were assigned to the rearranged TCRbeta sequences using MiGEC v1.2.1b. Clonotype statistics, along with Shannon-Wiener diversity indices, were calculated using VDJtools v1.0.0. To cut down on sampling bias, every analysis after diversity analysis relied on just the 250 most abundant clonotypes from each sample. TCRdb reworked the public reads: Q25 trimming with fastp, MiXCR clone assembly, productive beta chains retained. Duplicate CDR3 protein sequences are folded into a single record with the most common DNA and genes. The V and J calls come from TCRdb's annotation, not from the publication. The sample table holds over 250,000 distinct CDR3 sequences, of which around three fifths were seen once. The leading ten clones occupy 15% to 20% of the sample.

V loses 0 bases at its end and J loses 6 bases; junction bases beyond the gene matches: 8. The CDR3 measures 16 amino acids from cysteine to phenylalanine. Only the CDR3 portion is preserved as DNA: 48 bases, with reading frame beginning at the first base. The sequence joins TRBV12-3 or TRBV12-4 to TRBJ2-1; 7 bases in the middle match TRBD2. Sequencing was performed on peripheral blood. This receptor was identified in a young woman with primary liver carcinoma and hepatitis B virus infection. The CDR3 reads CASSLALAGVLNEQFF. The nucleotide sequence reads TGTGCCAGCAGTTTAGCTCTGGCGGGAGTCCTCAATGAGCAGTTCTTC.